Sequencing of this T cell receptor (beta chain) was carried out in a study of blood T cell repertoires in COVID-19. Across the whole study: Samples came from the United States, Italy and Spain, spanning acute and convalescent COVID-19. Sample material is recorded as cDNA or gDNA derived from T cells, B-cell-depleted T cells, or PBMCs.

Study processing details: Amplification of reference gene primers was used by the study to estimate nucleated cell counts. TCRdb's table, derived via immunoSEQ multiplex PCR, lists solely in-frame clones and lacks some. The V and J calls and the clone size are those of that table, but D and trimming were determined from the DNA. The sample includes about 170,000 clones, approximately 82% seen only once; the top ten take approximately 18%. This clone was seen just once. The same CDR3 is also encoded by other DNA sequences in this sample. Sequencing was done on a sample of peripheral blood. The TCR comes from a woman between 65 and 79 years old who had recovered from COVID-19.

In DNA form, the CDR3 reads TGCAGCGTAGCGGGACAGGGAGGCGCTGAAGCTTTCTTT. Protein sequence: CSVAGQGGAEAFF. The chain has TRBV29-1 and TRBJ1-1; 9 positions agree with TRBD1. Germline loops: CDR1 SQVTM, CDR2 ANQGSEA. With V trimmed by 6 bases and J by 6 bases, 8 bases remained unmatched. The CDR3 extends over 13 amino acids.